This TCR beta chain was sequenced during a study of blood T cell repertoires in COVID-19. Study overall: The study drew acute and convalescent COVID-19 samples from the United States, Italy and Spain. In each case, the material was cDNA or gDNA derived from T cells, B-cell-depleted T cells, or PBMCs.

Germline V CDR1 and CDR2: LNHDA, SQIVND (reference sequence). V lost 5 bases and J lost 8; bases outside the gene matches: 14. The length of the CDR3 is 17 residues. Original analysis: Estimated nucleated cell counts came from reference gene primer amplification. The data were produced by immunoSEQ multiplex PCR, yet TCRdb's version contains in-frame clones alone and is incomplete. The V and J calls and the clone size are those of that table, but D and trimming were determined from the DNA. The sample consists of approximately 47,000 clones, 90% of them appearing once. The receptor's source is a man aged 65 to 79 with active COVID-19. This chain uses TRBV19 with TRBJ2-2; TRBD1 agrees at 10 bases. Sequenced sample: peripheral blood. This CDR3 is CASSDWTGGGPGGELFF. The CDR3 DNA is TGTGCCAGTAGTGATTGGACAGGGGGGGGCCCAGGAGGGGAGCTGTTTTTT.